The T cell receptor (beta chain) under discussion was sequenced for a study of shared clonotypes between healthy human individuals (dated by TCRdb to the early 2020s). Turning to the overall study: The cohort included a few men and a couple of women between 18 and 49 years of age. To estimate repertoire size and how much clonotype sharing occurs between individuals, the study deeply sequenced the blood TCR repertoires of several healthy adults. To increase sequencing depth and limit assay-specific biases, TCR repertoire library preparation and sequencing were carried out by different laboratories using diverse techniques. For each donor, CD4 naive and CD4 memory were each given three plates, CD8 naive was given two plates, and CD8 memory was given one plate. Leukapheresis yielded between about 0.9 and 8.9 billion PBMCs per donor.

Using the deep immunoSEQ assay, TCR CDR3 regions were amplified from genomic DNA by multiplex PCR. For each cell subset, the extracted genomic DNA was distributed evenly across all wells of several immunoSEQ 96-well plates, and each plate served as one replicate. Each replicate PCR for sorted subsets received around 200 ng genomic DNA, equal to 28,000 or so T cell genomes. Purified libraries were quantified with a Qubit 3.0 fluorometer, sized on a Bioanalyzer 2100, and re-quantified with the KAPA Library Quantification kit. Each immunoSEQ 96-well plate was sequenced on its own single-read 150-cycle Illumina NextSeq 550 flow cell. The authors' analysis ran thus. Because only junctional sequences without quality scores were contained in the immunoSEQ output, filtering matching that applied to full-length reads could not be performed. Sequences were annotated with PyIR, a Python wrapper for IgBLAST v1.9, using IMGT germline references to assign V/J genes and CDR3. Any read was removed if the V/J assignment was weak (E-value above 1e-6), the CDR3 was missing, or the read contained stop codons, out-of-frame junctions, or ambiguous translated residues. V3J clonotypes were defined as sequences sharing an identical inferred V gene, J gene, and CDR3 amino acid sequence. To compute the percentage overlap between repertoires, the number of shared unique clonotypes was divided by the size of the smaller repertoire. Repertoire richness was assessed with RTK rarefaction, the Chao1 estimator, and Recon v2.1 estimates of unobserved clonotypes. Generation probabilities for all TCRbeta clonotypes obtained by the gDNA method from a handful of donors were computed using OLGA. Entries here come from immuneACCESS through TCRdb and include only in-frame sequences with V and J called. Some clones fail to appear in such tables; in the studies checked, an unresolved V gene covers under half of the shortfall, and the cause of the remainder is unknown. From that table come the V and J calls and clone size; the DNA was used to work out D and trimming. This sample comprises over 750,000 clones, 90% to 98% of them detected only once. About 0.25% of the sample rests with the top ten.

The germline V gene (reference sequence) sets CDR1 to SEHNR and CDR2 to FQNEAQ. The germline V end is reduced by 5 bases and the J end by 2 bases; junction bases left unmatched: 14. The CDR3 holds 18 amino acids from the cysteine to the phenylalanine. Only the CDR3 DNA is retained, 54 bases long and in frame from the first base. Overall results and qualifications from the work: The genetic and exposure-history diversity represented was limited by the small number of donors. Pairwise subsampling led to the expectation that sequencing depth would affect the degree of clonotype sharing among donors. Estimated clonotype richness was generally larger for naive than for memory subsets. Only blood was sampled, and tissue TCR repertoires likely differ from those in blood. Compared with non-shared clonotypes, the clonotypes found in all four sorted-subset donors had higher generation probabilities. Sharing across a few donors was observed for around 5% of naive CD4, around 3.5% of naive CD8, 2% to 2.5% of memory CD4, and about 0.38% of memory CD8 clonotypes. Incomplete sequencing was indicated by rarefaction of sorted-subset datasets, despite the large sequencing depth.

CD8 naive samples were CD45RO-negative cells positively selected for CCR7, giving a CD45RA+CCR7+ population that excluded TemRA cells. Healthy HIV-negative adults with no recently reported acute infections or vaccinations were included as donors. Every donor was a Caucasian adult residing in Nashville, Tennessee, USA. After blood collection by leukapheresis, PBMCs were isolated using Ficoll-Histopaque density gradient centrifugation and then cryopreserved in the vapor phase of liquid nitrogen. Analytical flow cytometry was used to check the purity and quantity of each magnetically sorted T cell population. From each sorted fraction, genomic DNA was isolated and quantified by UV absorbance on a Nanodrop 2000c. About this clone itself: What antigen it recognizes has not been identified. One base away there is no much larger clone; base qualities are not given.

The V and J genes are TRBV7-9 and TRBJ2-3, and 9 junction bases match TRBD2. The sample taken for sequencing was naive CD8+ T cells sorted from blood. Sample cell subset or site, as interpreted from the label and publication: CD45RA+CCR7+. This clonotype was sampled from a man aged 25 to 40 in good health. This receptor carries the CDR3 CASSLRRSRLAATDTQYF. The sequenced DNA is TGTGCCAGCAGCCTTAGACGGAGCAGACTAGCGGCCACAGATACGCAGTATTTT.